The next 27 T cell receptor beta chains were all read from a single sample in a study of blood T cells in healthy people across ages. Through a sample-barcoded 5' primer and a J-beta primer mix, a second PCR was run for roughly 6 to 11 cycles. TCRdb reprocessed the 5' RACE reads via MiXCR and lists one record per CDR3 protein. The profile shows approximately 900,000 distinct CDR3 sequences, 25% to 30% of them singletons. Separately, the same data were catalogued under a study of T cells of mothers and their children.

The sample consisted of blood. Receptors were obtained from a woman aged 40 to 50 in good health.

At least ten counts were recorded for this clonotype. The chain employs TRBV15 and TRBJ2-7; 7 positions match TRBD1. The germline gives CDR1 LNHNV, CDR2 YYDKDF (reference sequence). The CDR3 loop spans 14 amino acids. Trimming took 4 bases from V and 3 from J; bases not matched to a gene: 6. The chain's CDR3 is CATSTRDSLYEQYF. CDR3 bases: TGTGCCACCAGCACCCGGGACAGCCTCTACGAGCAGTACTTC.

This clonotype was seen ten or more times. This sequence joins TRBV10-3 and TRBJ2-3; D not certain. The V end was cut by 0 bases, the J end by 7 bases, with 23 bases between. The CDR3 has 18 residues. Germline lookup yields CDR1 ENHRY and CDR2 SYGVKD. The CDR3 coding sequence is TGTGCCATCAGTGAGTCGAGTCGGTCGGCCACCAGAATTAATACGCAGTATTTT. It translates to CAISESSRSATRINTQYF.

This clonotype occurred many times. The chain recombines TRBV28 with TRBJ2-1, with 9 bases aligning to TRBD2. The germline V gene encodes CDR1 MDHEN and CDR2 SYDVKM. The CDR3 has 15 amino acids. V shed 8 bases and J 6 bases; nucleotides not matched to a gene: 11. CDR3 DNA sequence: TGTGCCAGCCTAGGGGCGGGGGGGCGGCGCAATGAGCAGTTCTTC. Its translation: CASLGAGGRRNEQFF.

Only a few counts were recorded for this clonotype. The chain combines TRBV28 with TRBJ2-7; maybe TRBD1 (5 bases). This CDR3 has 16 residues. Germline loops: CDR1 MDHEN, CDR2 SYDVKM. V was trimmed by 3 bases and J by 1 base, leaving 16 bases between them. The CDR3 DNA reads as TGTGCCAGCAGTTTCAAGCTCTCAGGGTCTTCCTACGAGCAGTACTTC. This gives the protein CASSFKLSGSSYEQYF.

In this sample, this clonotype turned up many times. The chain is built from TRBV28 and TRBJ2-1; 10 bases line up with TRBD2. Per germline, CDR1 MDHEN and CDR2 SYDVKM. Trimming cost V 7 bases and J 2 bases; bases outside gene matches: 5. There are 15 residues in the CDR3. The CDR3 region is CASTLLAGAYNEQFF. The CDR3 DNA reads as TGTGCCAGCACCCTTCTAGCGGGGGCCTACAATGAGCAGTTCTTC. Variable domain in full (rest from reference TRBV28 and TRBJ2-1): DVKVTQSSRYLVKRTGEKVFLECVQDMDHENMFWYRQDPGLGLRLIYFSYDVKMKEKGDIPEGYSVSREKKERFSLILESASTNQTSMYLCASTLLAGAYNEQFFGPGTRLTVL.

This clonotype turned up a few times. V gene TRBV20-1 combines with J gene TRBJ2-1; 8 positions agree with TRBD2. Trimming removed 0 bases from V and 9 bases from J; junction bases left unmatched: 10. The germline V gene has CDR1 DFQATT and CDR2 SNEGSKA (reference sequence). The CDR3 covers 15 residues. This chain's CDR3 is CSARDDGTSYGEQFF. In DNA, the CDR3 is TGCAGTGCTAGAGATGACGGGACTAGTTACGGTGAGCAGTTCTTC.

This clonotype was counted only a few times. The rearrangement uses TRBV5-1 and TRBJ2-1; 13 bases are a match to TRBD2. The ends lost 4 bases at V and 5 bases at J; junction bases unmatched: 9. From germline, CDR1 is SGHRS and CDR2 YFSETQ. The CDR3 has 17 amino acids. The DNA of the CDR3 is TGCGCCAGCAGCCTTCGGACTAGCGGGGGACAGGACAATGAGCAGTTCTTC. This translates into CASSLRTSGGQDNEQFF. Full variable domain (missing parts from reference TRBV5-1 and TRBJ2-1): KAGVTQTPRYLIKTRGQQVTLSCSPISGHRSVSWYQQTPGQGLQFLFEYFSETQRNKGNFPGRFSGRQFSNSRSEMNVSTLELGDSALYLCASSLRTSGGQDNEQFFGPGTRLTVL.

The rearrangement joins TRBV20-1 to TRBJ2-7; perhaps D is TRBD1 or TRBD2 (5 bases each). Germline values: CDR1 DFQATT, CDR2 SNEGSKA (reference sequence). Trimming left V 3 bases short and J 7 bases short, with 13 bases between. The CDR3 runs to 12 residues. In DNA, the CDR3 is TGCAGTGCTAGGGACTCTTGGGGGGAGCAGTACTTC. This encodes CSARDSWGEQYF.

DNA of the CDR3: TGTGCCAGCAGTTCTTCTCTCGCGGGGGGAGATACGCAGTATTTT. This encodes CASSSSLAGGDTQYF. The chain has TRBV28 and TRBJ2-3; 8 positions match TRBD2. Germline values: CDR1 MDHEN, CDR2 SYDVKM. The CDR3 is 15 residues long. J gave up 5 bases and V 4 bases, and 8 bases lay outside the gene matches.

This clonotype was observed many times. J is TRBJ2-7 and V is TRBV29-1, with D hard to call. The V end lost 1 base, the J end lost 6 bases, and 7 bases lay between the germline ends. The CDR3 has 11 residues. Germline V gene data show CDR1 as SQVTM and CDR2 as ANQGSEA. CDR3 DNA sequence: TGCAGCGTTGAAGGCTGGGGCGAGCAGTACTTC. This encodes CSVEGWGEQYF.

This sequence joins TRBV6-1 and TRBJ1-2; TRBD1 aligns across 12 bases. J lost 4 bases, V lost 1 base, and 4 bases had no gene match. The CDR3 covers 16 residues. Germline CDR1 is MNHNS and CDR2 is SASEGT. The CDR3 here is CASSEVGTGGSYGYTF. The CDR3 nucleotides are TGTGCCAGCAGTGAAGTTGGGACAGGGGGCAGCTATGGCTACACCTTC.

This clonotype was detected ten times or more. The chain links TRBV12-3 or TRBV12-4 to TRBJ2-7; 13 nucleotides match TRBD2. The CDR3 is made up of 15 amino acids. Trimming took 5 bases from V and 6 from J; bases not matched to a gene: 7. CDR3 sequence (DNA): TGTGCCAGCAGTCGGACTAGCGGGGGCTTAAGCGAGCAGTACTTC. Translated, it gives CASSRTSGGLSEQYF.

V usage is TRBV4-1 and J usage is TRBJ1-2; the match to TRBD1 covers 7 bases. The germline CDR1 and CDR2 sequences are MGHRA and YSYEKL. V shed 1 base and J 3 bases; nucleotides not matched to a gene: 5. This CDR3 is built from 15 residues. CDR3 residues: CASSQAHGTDYGYTF. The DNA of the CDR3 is TGCGCCAGCAGCCAAGCCCACGGGACAGACTATGGCTACACCTTC.

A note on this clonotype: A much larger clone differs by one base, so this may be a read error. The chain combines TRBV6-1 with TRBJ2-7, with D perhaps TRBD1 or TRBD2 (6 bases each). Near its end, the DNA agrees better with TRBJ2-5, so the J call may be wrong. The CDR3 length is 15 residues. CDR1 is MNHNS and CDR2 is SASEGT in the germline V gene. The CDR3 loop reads CASSESGGWGETQYF. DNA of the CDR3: TGTGCCAGCAGTGAATCCGGGGGCTGGGGAGAGACCCAGTACTTC.

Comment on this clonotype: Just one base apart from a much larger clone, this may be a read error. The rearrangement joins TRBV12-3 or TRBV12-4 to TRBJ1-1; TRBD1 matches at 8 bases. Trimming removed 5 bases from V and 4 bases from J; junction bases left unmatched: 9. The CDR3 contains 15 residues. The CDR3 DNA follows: TGTGCCAGCAGTGAGAGGACAGGGAGATCCACTGAAGCTTTCTTT. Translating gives CASSERTGRSTEAFF.

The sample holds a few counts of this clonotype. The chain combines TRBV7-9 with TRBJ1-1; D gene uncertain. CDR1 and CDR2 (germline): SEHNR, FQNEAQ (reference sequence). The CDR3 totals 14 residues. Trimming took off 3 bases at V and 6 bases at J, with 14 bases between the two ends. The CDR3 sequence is CASSLTGVGPEAFF. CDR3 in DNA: TGTGCCAGCAGCTTGACCGGGGTAGGGCCTGAAGCTTTCTTT.

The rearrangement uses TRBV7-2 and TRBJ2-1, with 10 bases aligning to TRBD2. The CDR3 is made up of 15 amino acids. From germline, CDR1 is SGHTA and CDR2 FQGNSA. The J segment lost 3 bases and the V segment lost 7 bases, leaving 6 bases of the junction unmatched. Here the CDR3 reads CASMGGLANYNEQFF. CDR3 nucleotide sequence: TGTGCCAGCATGGGGGGACTAGCGAACTACAATGAGCAGTTCTTC.

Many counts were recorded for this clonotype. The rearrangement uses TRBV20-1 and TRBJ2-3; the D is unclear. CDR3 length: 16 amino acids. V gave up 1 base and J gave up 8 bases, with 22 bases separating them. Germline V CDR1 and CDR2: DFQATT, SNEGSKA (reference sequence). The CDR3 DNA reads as TGCAGTGCTAGAGCACCGGATGAATCCCTGAGCTTTACGCAGTATTTT. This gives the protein CSARAPDESLSFTQYF.

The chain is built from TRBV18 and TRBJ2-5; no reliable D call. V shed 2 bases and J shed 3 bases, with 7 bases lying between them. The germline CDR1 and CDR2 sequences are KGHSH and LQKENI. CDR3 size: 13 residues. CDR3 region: CASSPGMEETQYF. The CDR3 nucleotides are TGTGCCAGCTCACCAGGGATGGAAGAGACCCAGTACTTC.

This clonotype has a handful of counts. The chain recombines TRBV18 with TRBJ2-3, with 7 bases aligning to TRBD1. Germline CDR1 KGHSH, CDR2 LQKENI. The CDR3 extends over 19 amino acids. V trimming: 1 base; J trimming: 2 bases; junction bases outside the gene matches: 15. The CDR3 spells CASSPQRAQRGGYTDTQYF. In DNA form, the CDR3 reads TGTGCCAGCTCACCACAGAGGGCACAACGAGGGGGCTACACAGATACGCAGTATTTT.

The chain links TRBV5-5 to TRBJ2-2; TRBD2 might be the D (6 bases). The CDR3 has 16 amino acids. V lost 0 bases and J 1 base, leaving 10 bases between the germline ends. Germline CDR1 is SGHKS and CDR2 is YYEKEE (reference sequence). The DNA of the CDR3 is TGTGCCAGCAGCTTGGGGCCAGCGGGGAACACCGGGGAGCTGTTTTTT. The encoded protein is CASSLGPAGNTGELFF.

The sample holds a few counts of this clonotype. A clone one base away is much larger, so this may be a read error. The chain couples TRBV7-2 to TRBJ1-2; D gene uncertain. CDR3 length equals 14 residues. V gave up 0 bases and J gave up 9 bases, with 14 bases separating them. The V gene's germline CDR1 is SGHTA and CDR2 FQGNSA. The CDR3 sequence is CASSLAYTVGSYTF. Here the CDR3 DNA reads TGTGCCAGCAGCTTAGCGTACACAGTCGGTAGCTACACCTTC.

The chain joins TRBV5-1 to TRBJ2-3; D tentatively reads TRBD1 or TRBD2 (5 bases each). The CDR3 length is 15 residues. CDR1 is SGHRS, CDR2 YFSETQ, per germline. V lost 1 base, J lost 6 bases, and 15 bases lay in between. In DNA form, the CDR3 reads TGCGCCAGCAGCTTGAGAGGGGCCCACATGGATACGCAGTATTTT. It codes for CASSLRGAHMDTQYF.

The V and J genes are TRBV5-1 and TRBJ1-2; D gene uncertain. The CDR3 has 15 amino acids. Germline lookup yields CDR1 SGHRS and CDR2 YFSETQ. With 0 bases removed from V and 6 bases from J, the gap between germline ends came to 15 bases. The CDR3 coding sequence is TGCGCCAGCAGCTTGGTTGGCTCCTCTGCCGATGGCTACACCTTC. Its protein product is CASSLVGSSADGYTF.

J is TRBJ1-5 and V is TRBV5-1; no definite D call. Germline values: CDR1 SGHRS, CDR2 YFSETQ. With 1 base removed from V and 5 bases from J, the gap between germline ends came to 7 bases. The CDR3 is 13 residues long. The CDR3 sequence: CASSLTSDQPQHF. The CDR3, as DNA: TGCGCCAGCAGCTTGACGTCCGATCAGCCCCAGCATTTT.

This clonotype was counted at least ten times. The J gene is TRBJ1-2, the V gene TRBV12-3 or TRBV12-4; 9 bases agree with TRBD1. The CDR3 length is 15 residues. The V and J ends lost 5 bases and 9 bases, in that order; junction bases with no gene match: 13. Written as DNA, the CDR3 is TGTGCCAGCAGTCCCGGACAGGGGAGGACAAGACGCTACACCTTC. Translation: CASSPGQGRTRRYTF.

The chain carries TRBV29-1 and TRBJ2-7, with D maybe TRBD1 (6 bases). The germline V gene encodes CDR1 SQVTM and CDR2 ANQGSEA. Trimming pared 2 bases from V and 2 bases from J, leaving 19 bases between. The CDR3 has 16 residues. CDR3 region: CSVERCVTGFTYEQYF. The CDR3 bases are TGCAGCGTTGAACGGTGCGTTACAGGGTTTACCTACGAGCAGTACTTC.